The 19 T cell receptor beta chains given below trace back to one sample, sequenced in a study of control samples from healthy donors and cancer patients. Assay used: immunoSEQ multiplex PCR; TCRdb lists only in-frame clones, some missing. Here the sample spans 69,000 or so clones, about 95% being singletons. Specimen: blood. The origin of the receptors is a woman in her 30s in good health.

About this clone itself: Other DNA sequences from this sample encode an identical CDR3 as well. The gene calls are TRBV19 and TRBJ2-5; TRBD1 matches at 7 bases. Germline V gives CDR1 LNHDA, CDR2 SQIVND (reference sequence). The CDR3 has 14 residues. J gave up 2 bases and V 2 bases, and 2 bases lay outside the gene matches. The CDR3 loop is CASSIQGEQETQYF. The CDR3 DNA follows: TGTGCCAGTAGTATACAGGGGGAGCAAGAGACCCAGTACTTC.

This chain uses TRBV5-1 with TRBJ2-6, with 8 bases that match TRBD2. The germline V gene has CDR1 SGHRS and CDR2 YFSETQ. Trimming at V came to 4 bases and at J to 2 bases, leaving 11 bases not matched to a gene. The CDR3 is made up of 18 amino acids. The CDR3 DNA sequence: TGCGCCAGCAGCACACTAGCGGAATACGATCCTGGGGCCAACGTCCTGACTTTC. It codes for CASSTLAEYDPGANVLTF.

The chain links TRBV11-3 to TRBJ2-2; possible D gene TRBD1, 6 bases. CDR3 size: 14 residues. V was shortened by 6 bases and J by 3 bases, with 11 bases between the two germline ends. CDR1 SGHNT and CDR2 YENEEA come from the germline V gene. CDR3 loop: CASSQTGYTGELFF. The CDR3 DNA reads TGTGCCAGCAGTCAAACAGGGTACACCGGGGAGCTGTTTTTT.

This sequence joins TRBV28 and TRBJ1-6, with D possibly TRBD1 on 6 matching bases. Trimming cost V 7 bases and J 7 bases, with 14 bases left between them. The CDR3 totals 14 residues. Germline values: CDR1 MDHEN, CDR2 SYDVKM. As DNA, the CDR3 is TGTGCCAGCATCCTGGACAGCCGCAATTCACCCCTCCACTTT. It yields the protein CASILDSRNSPLHF. The entire variable domain, with the rest obtained from reference TRBV28 and TRBJ1-6, is as follows: DVKVTQSSRYLVKRTGEKVFLECVQDMDHENMFWYRQDPGLGLRLIYFSYDVKMKEKGDIPEGYSVSREKKERFSLILESASTNQTSMYLCASILDSRNSPLHFGNGTRLTVT.

The chain carries TRBV7-2 and TRBJ1-2; tentative D call: TRBD1 (5 bases). Germline V gives CDR1 SGHTA, CDR2 FQGNSA. The CDR3 is made up of 15 amino acids. V gave up 5 bases and J gave up 7 bases, with 20 bases separating them. The CDR3 DNA sequence: TGTGCCAGCAGCCCACCGTGGGGCAGGGCAGCTGGCTACACCTTC. Residues: CASSPPWGRAAGYTF. The complete variable domain, with remaining parts taken from reference TRBV7-2 and TRBJ1-2, reads GAGVSQSPSNKVTEKGKDVELRCDPISGHTALYWYRQSLGQGLEFLIYFQGNSAPDKSGLPSDRFSAERTGGSVSTLTIQRTQQEDSAVYLCASSPPWGRAAGYTFGSGTRLTVV.

The rearrangement links TRBV24-1 to TRBJ2-1; unclear D gene. V was cut by 3 bases and J by 10 bases, with 6 bases left in between. CDR1 is KGHDR, CDR2 SFDVKD, per germline. The CDR3 contains 11 residues. The CDR3 protein is CATSDRAEQFF. The CDR3 nucleotides are TGTGCCACCAGTGATAGAGCAGAGCAGTTCTTC.

The chain is built from TRBV2 and TRBJ1-2; D perhaps matches TRBD1 (5 bases). Germline V gene lookup returns CDR1 SNHLY and CDR2 FYNNEI. The CDR3 is 12 residues long. V lost 6 bases and J lost 5, with 10 bases in between. The CDR3 sequence: CASSGGNYGYTF. CDR3 bases: TGTGCCAGCAGCGGGGGTAATTATGGCTACACCTTC.

The genes are TRBV2 and TRBJ1-2; D gene ambiguous. With 6 bases removed from V and 1 base from J, the gap between germline ends came to 9 bases. There are 13 residues in the CDR3. Per germline, CDR1 SNHLY and CDR2 FYNNEI. The CDR3 is CASRADGNYGYTF. CDR3 coding DNA: TGTGCCAGCAGGGCGGACGGTAACTATGGCTACACCTTC.

The chain joins TRBV7-3 to TRBJ2-1; weak D call: TRBD1 (5 bases). The V end lost 0 bases, the J end lost 7 bases, and 13 bases lay between the germline ends. Per germline, CDR1 SGHTA and CDR2 FQGTGA. This CDR3 contains 15 residues. The CDR3 DNA reads TGTGCCAGCAGCTTAACTACAGGCGGTTATAATGAGCAGTTCTTC. Translating it yields CASSLTTGGYNEQFF.

The CDR3 loop is CSTFTDTQYF. CDR3 in DNA: TGCAGCACCTTCACAGATACGCAGTATTTT. This sequence joins TRBV29-1 and TRBJ2-3; no firm D call. This CDR3 contains 10 residues. CDR1 is SQVTM, CDR2 ANQGSEA, per germline. With 8 bases removed from V and 2 bases from J, the gap between germline ends came to 5 bases.

J is TRBJ1-5 and V is TRBV5-6; 9 bases are a match to TRBD1. Per the germline V gene, CDR1 is SGHDT and CDR2 is YYEEEE. The CDR3 sequence is 15 residues long. J was trimmed by 5 bases and V by 1 base; bases with no gene match: 4. DNA for the CDR3: TGTGCCAGCAGCTTGCTTCGACAGGGGGATCAGCCCCAGCATTTT. Translating it yields CASSLLRQGDQPQHF.

This chain links TRBV9 with TRBJ1-3; D is undetermined. Germline CDR1 and CDR2: SGDLS and YYNGEE. The V end lost 0 bases, the J end lost 0 bases, and 4 bases lay between the germline ends. CDR3 length equals 14 residues. The CDR3 nucleotides read TGTGCCAGCAGCGTAGGCCGCTCTGGAAACACCATATATTTT. This gives the protein CASSVGRSGNTIYF. The variable domain in full, with the rest retrieved from reference TRBV9 and TRBJ1-3, is DSGVTQTPKHLITATGQRVTLRCSPRSGDLSVYWYQQSLDQGLQFLIQYYNGEERAKGNILERFSAQQFPDLHSELNLSSLELGDSALYFCASSVGRSGNTIYFGEGSWLTVV.

The chain couples TRBV10-3 to TRBJ2-7, with D possibly matching TRBD1 (6 bases). Germline CDR1 and CDR2: ENHRY and SYGVKD. V was shortened by 3 bases and J by 3 bases, with 9 bases between the two germline ends. CDR3 size: 13 residues. The DNA for the CDR3 is TGTGCCATCAGTGATGAGGACAGCTACGAGCAGTACTTC. Translated: CAISDEDSYEQYF.

The V gene is TRBV12-3 or TRBV12-4, the J gene TRBJ1-2; TRBD1 aligns across 9 bases. V shed 6 bases, J shed 8 bases, and the junction held 4 bases outside the gene matches. The CDR3 covers 12 residues. CDR3 in DNA: TGTGCCAGCAGGTCGGACAGGGGAGGCTACACCTTC. Encoded protein: CASRSDRGGYTF.

This chain links TRBV9 with TRBJ2-2; D gene unclear. V lost 3 bases, J lost 4 bases, and 22 bases lay in between. The CDR3 has 18 residues. Germline V gives CDR1 SGDLS, CDR2 YYNGEE. This CDR3 reads CASSEDDVSDWGTGELFF. The CDR3 nucleotides are TGTGCCAGCAGCGAGGACGACGTGTCTGATTGGGGCACCGGGGAGCTGTTTTTT.

The gene calls are TRBV6-6 and TRBJ2-1; 8 positions match TRBD2. The germline gives CDR1 MNHNY, CDR2 SVGAGI (reference sequence). V shed 7 bases, J shed 0 bases, and the junction held 8 bases outside the gene matches. The CDR3 has 16 amino acids. Here the CDR3 DNA reads TGTGCCAGCATAGACGGGGGGGCCTCCTCCTACAATGAGCAGTTCTTC. As protein: CASIDGGASSYNEQFF.

About this clone: Distinct nucleotide sequences in the sample also encode this CDR3. The chain recombines TRBV15 with TRBJ1-3, with D unclear. Trimming removed 0 bases at V and 1 base at J, with 7 bases between. Germline V gene lookup returns CDR1 LNHNV and CDR2 YYDKDF (reference sequence). The CDR3 contains 15 residues. In DNA form, the CDR3 reads TGTGCCACCAGCAGAGATCGGGGATCTGGAAACACCATATATTTT. This translates into CATSRDRGSGNTIYF.

This chain joins TRBV7-3 and TRBJ2-1, with D maybe TRBD2 (6 bases). Germline loops: CDR1 SGHTA, CDR2 FQGTGA. CDR3 length: 15 amino acids. V lost 4 bases and J lost 7, with 17 bases in between. CDR3 loop: CASSSPGTATNEQFF. The CDR3 nucleotides are TGTGCCAGCAGCTCCCCCGGGACTGCTACGAATGAGCAGTTCTTC. Full variable domain (rest looked up from reference TRBV7-3 and TRBJ2-1): GAGVSQTPSNKVTEKGKYVELRCDPISGHTALYWYRQSLGQGPEFLIYFQGTGAADDSGLPNDRFFAVRPEGSVSTLKIQRTERGDSAVYLCASSSPGTATNEQFFGPGTRLTVL.

The chain uses TRBV28 and TRBJ1-2; the D gene is possibly TRBD1 (6 bases). This CDR3 is 14 amino acids long. Germline values: CDR1 MDHEN, CDR2 SYDVKM. The V end was cut by 1 base, the J end by 8 bases, with 14 bases between. The CDR3 loop reads CASSLFGGAEGYTF. The CDR3 coding sequence is TGTGCCAGCAGTTTATTTGGGGGGGCGGAGGGCTACACCTTC.